Below, 5 T cell receptor beta chains from the same sample are listed, as sequenced in a study of blood T cell repertoires in COVID-19 (dated by TCRdb to 2020 to 2021). The method behind the library was the immunoSEQ multiplex PCR assay. The table comes from immuneACCESS by way of TCRdb, which keeps in-frame sequences with V and J called. Part of the clones is missing from these tables; in studies checked, under half for an unresolved V gene and the rest for unknown reasons. The sample data list approximately 250,000 clones, and around 88% of these were observed just once. Of the sample, over 5.5% falls within the top ten clones. The sequencing input was peripheral blood. These TCRs come from a woman of 80 years or more with COVID-19, enrolled during active disease.

The J gene is TRBJ1-1, the V gene TRBV27; 7 positions match TRBD1. The CDR3 length is 14 residues. The germline gives CDR1 MNHEY, CDR2 SMNVEV (reference sequence). The ends lost 5 bases at V and 1 base at J; junction bases unmatched: 4. Here the CDR3 reads CASSGWDRNTEAFF. CDR3 DNA: TGTGCCAGCAGTGGATGGGACAGGAACACTGAAGCTTTCTTT.

The chain uses TRBV11-2 and TRBJ2-5, with D perhaps matching TRBD1 (6 bases). Trimming cost V 5 bases and J 2 bases, with 18 bases left between them. There are 16 residues in the CDR3. Germline-derived CDR1 and CDR2 are SGHAT and FQNNGV. The CDR3 reads CASSIRGAGGQETQYF. The DNA for the CDR3 is TGTGCCAGCAGCATCAGGGGCGCGGGTGGGCAAGAGACCCAGTACTTC.

With regard to this clone: Other DNA sequences in this sample translate to the same CDR3. V usage is TRBV7-2 and J usage is TRBJ2-7, with 7 bases fitting TRBD1. Trimming at V came to 0 bases and at J to 2 bases, leaving 4 bases not matched to a gene. CDR1 is SGHTA, CDR2 FQGNSA, per germline. The CDR3 sequence is 15 residues long. CDR3 sequence reads: CASSLARGGPYEQYF. The DNA of the CDR3 is TGTGCCAGCAGCTTAGCGCGAGGGGGCCCCTACGAGCAGTACTTC.

This rearrangement joins TRBV10-3 to TRBJ2-7; possible D gene TRBD2, 12 bases. The CDR3 extends over 22 amino acids. Germline V gene sequence: CDR1 ENHRY, CDR2 SYGVKD. V lost 4 bases, J lost 0 bases, and 34 bases lay in between. CDR3 loop: CAISAAGTGGTGLAGFSYEQYF. The CDR3 DNA sequence: TGTGCCATCAGTGCTGCCGGGACAGGGGGTACCGGACTAGCGGGGTTCTCCTACGAGCAGTACTTC.

The rearrangement joins TRBV5-5 to TRBJ2-1, with 9 bases that match TRBD1. CDR1 and CDR2 (germline): SGHKS, YYEKEE (reference sequence). V lost 4 bases and J lost 4; bases outside the gene matches: 3. CDR3 length: 14 amino acids. The chain's CDR3 is CASSPGQGYNEQFF. The DNA for the CDR3 is TGTGCCAGCAGCCCGGGACAGGGATACAATGAGCAGTTCTTC.